This T cell receptor beta chain was profiled in a study of technical replicates of blood from several donors. CDR3 size: 11 residues. Between the trimmed V and J ends, which lost 7 bases and 6 bases, there was a span of 9 bases. Germline loops: CDR1 MNHNS, CDR2 SASEGT. Here immunoSEQ multiplex PCR was the method, and the copy in TCRdb shows in-frame clones only, minus some. The data show approximately 70,000 clones, with around 95% seen just once and 0.24% held by the top ten. V usage is TRBV6-1 and J usage is TRBJ1-1; D is uncertain. This clonotype was sampled from a human donor in good health. The sequenced sample consisted of T cells isolated from PBMCs. The CDR3, as DNA: TGTGCCAGCATTCGGGGTGCTGAAGCTTTCTTT. Protein: CASIRGAEAFF.